This T cell receptor (beta chain) was retrieved from a study of identifying expanded T cells in peripheral blood. For this clone: Its specificity is not known.

Study results and caveats: Variance in clone template counts between two-week samples significantly increased with total template count across all healthy donors. Differentially abundant clones: roughly 1.2 between replicates, 15 to 17 at about 13 days, less than 20 at four.

Generated by immunoSEQ multiplex PCR, the TCRdb table keeps only in-frame clones and is missing some. The data hold 85,000 to 120,000 clones, with about 91% observed a single time. J was trimmed by 6 bases and V by 0 bases; bases with no gene match: 9. CDR3 length: 17 amino acids. In germline, CDR1 is SGHVS, CDR2 FNYEAQ. The specimen was blood. The clonotype comes from a person between 18 and 75 years old in good health. The V gene is TRBV7-6, the J gene TRBJ1-2; 11 positions match TRBD1. The CDR3 coding sequence is TGTGCCAGCAGCTTAGCCCCTGGACAGGGGGCGTGGAATGGCTACACCTTC. It translates to CASSLAPGQGAWNGYTF.